Each of the 29 T cell receptor beta chains below was sequenced from the same sample in a study of breast tumors, draining lymph nodes, adjacent tissues. From the multiplex PCR reads, TCRdb called clonotypes with MiXCR, one entry per CDR3 protein. Of 150,000 to 200,000 distinct CDR3 sequences listed, about 30% are singletons. Axillary draining lymph nodes of breast cancer patients supplied the node samples. The sample consisted of axillary lymph node tissue. All receptors derive from a female donor with breast cancer. Some clones in this sample may be carry-over from other donors' samples.

This clonotype was observed a few times. The chain couples TRBV27 to TRBJ1-2; no clear D. CDR1 and CDR2 from the germline V gene are MNHEY and SMNVEV (reference sequence). V lost 2 bases and J 2 bases, leaving 6 bases between the germline ends. This CDR3 is 13 amino acids long. The CDR3 sequence: CASSLRANYGYTF. Here the CDR3 DNA reads TGTGCCAGCAGTTTAAGGGCCAACTATGGCTACACCTTC.

This clonotype has ten or more counts. V usage is TRBV4-3 and J usage is TRBJ1-5; 8 nucleotides line up with TRBD1. Germline CDR1 reads LGHNA; CDR2 reads YSLEER. The CDR3 runs 17 residues. V shed 0 bases and J 7 bases; nucleotides not matched to a gene: 11. CDR3 residues: CASSQDGATGAEQPQHF. The CDR3 DNA sequence: TGCGCCAGCAGCCAAGATGGGGCGACAGGGGCGGAACAGCCCCAGCATTTT.

This clonotype has a count of ten or more. The chain uses TRBV20-1 and TRBJ2-1, with TRBD2 matching 10 bases. Germline CDR1 and CDR2: DFQATT and SNEGSKA (reference sequence). V shed 8 bases, J shed 0 bases, and the junction held 4 bases outside the gene matches. This CDR3 contains 14 residues. The CDR3 loop is CSSERGGSYNEQFF. DNA for the CDR3: TGCAGTTCCGAGCGGGGGGGCTCCTACAATGAGCAGTTCTTC.

This clonotype was recorded only once. V is TRBV24-1 and J is TRBJ2-3, with D tentatively TRBD1 or TRBD2 (6 bases each). The germline V gene encodes CDR1 KGHDR and CDR2 SFDVKD. CDR3 length: 15 amino acids. V was shortened by 6 bases and J by 3 bases, with 15 bases between the two germline ends. The CDR3 region is CATSSPWGATDTQYF. As DNA, the CDR3 is TGTGCCACCAGTTCCCCTTGGGGGGCAACAGATACGCAGTATTTT.

This clonotype came up many times. The CDR3 spells CSARDLAGVQNEQFF. DNA for the CDR3: TGCAGTGCTAGAGATCTAGCGGGAGTACAGAATGAGCAGTTCTTC. V and J are TRBV20-1 and TRBJ2-1; 10 bases agree with TRBD2. J lost 7 bases, V lost 0 bases, and 6 bases had no gene match. The CDR3 length is 15 residues. Germline V gives CDR1 DFQATT, CDR2 SNEGSKA (reference sequence).

This clonotype was picked up a small number of times. V gene TRBV3-1 combines with J gene TRBJ1-1, with 7 bases identical to TRBD1. V gave up 1 base and J gave up 6 bases; unmatched junction bases: 8. Per germline, CDR1 LGHDT and CDR2 YNNKEL (reference sequence). CDR3 length: 15 amino acids. CDR3 residues: CASSQAIGGISEAFF. CDR3 in DNA: TGTGCCAGCAGCCAAGCTATAGGGGGCATATCTGAAGCTTTCTTT.

This clonotype was observed many times. V gene TRBV7-9 combines with J gene TRBJ2-1; 10 bases match TRBD2. Germline-derived CDR1 and CDR2 are SEHNR and FQNEAQ (reference sequence). This CDR3 has 15 amino acids. The ends lost 5 bases at V and 3 bases at J; junction bases unmatched: 4. CDR3 amino acids: CASSPGLANYNEQFF. The CDR3 DNA follows: TGTGCCAGCAGCCCGGGACTAGCGAACTACAATGAGCAGTTCTTC.

This clonotype has at least ten counts. V and J are TRBV9 and TRBJ1-2; 7 bases align to TRBD1. J lost 7 bases, V lost 0 bases, and 9 bases had no gene match. CDR3 size: 15 residues. Germline CDR1 and CDR2: SGDLS and YYNGEE. This CDR3 reads CASSVEGQGGGGYTF. Here the CDR3 DNA reads TGTGCCAGCAGCGTAGAAGGGCAGGGGGGTGGTGGCTACACCTTC.

CDR3: CASSPWTSSGNTIYF. The CDR3 DNA reads as TGCGCCAGCAGCCCATGGACTAGCTCTGGAAACACCATATATTTT. The chain couples TRBV5-1 to TRBJ1-3, with D hard to call. This CDR3 spans 15 amino acids. V dropped 4 bases and J dropped 0 bases, with 11 bases sitting between them. The germline CDR1 and CDR2 sequences are SGHRS and YFSETQ.

This clonotype was recorded a few times. A read error is possible here, since a much larger clone lies one base away. V and J are TRBV9 and TRBJ2-5; D call uncertain. The CDR3 has 15 amino acids. Germline V gene data show CDR1 as SGDLS and CDR2 as YYNGEE. The CDR3 nucleotides are TGTACCAGCAGCTCCCGTCCGACGGCTCAAGAGACCCAGTACTTC. This codes for CTSSSRPTAQETQYF.

J is TRBJ2-1 and V is TRBV6-5; D is possibly TRBD2 (5 bases). CDR3 length equals 15 residues. CDR1 and CDR2 from the germline V gene are MNHEY and SVGAGI. The V gene lost 6 bases and the J gene lost 6 bases, with 18 bases spanning the gap. The CDR3 sequence is CASRSSPSILNEQFF. In DNA form, the CDR3 reads TGTGCCAGCAGGTCTAGCCCTTCCATTCTCAATGAGCAGTTCTTC.

The rearrangement joins TRBV5-6 to TRBJ2-4, with D perhaps TRBD1 or TRBD2 (5 bases each). The CDR3 spans 15 residues. Germline-derived CDR1 and CDR2 are SGHDT and YYEEEE. Between the trimmed V and J ends, which lost 4 bases and 0 bases, there was a span of 11 bases. CDR3 coding DNA: TGTGCCAGCAGCCAGGGCGGGTTAGCCAAAAACATTCAGTACTTC. Translating gives CASSQGGLAKNIQYF.

This clonotype appeared once. The chain couples TRBV20-1 to TRBJ1-4; D is undetermined. This CDR3 contains 14 residues. Per the germline V gene, CDR1 is DFQATT and CDR2 is SNEGSKA (reference sequence). The V end lost 5 bases, the J end lost 5 bases, and 15 bases lay between the germline ends. CDR3 sequence: CSAPRAEPNEKLFF. CDR3 DNA sequence: TGCAGTGCTCCAAGGGCGGAACCAAATGAAAAACTGTTTTTT.

This clonotype appeared many times. The chain couples TRBV9 to TRBJ2-7; tentative D call: TRBD2 (5 bases). Per germline, CDR1 SGDLS and CDR2 YYNGEE. CDR3 length: 15 residues. Trimming stripped 0 bases from V and 5 bases from J, with 15 bases between. In DNA form, the CDR3 reads TGTGCCAGCAGCGTAGCTACTACTAGTCGGCACGAGCAGTACTTC. Protein sequence: CASSVATTSRHEQYF.

The table lists this clonotype with many counts. The chain uses TRBV6-6 and TRBJ1-4; D is unclear. CDR3 length: 14 residues. Trimming cost V 7 bases and J 8 bases, with 17 bases left between them. Germline V gene data show CDR1 as MNHNY and CDR2 as SVGAGI (reference sequence). CDR3 residues: CASTPLRRPEKLFF. As DNA, the CDR3 is TGTGCCAGCACGCCTCTGAGAAGACCCGAAAAACTGTTTTTT.

This clonotype came up a few times. This may come from a read error, since a much larger clone is one base off. In DNA, the CDR3 is TGTGCTAGTGGTTTCTCTCAAGGGAGGGCTAATGAAAAACTGTTTTTT. This sequence encodes CASGFSQGRANEKLFF. The chain employs TRBV12-5 and TRBJ1-4; D call uncertain. The germline gives CDR1 LGHNT, CDR2 FRNRAP. This CDR3 contains 16 residues. Trimming stripped 3 bases from V and 3 bases from J, with 14 bases between.

This clonotype was observed many times. The chain uses TRBV6-5 and TRBJ2-2; unclear D gene. The CDR3 contains 14 residues. Germline-derived CDR1 and CDR2 are MNHEY and SVGAGI. V was clipped by 11 bases and J by 4 bases, with 17 bases between them. The CDR3 here is CASCLGLGTGELFF. For the CDR3, the DNA is TGTGCCTCGTGCCTAGGGCTCGGCACCGGGGAGCTGTTTTTT.

This clonotype occurred many times. CDR3: CASTSTGRVLNEQFF. CDR3 nucleotide sequence: TGTGCCAGTACCTCGACAGGGAGGGTCCTCAATGAGCAGTTCTTC. The chain is built from TRBV19 and TRBJ2-1, with D perhaps TRBD1 or TRBD2 (7 bases each). The CDR3 covers 15 residues. Germline CDR1 is LNHDA and CDR2 is SQIVND (reference sequence). Trimming removed 7 bases from V and 6 bases from J, with 19 bases in between.

About this clonotype: This may come from a read error, since a much larger clone is one base off. The chain joins TRBV20-1 to TRBJ1-5; 9 bases fit TRBD1. CDR1 is DFQATT, CDR2 SNEGSKA, per germline (reference sequence). The V gene end was trimmed by 2 bases and the J gene end by 7 bases; junction bases not matched to a gene: 12. CDR3 size: 16 residues. The CDR3 loop reads CSARRSGTGPEQPQHF. The CDR3 DNA reads TGCAGTGCTAGAAGATCCGGGACAGGGCCTGAACAGCCCCAGCATTTT.

Ten or more counts support this clonotype. This chain uses TRBV4-2 with TRBJ2-3; D remains ambiguous. The CDR3 length is 13 residues. Trimming removed 1 base from V and 3 bases from J, with 5 bases in between. Germline lookup yields CDR1 LGHNA and CDR2 YNFKEQ. For the CDR3, the DNA is TGTGCCAGCAGCCAAGCTGGGACAGATACGCAGTATTTT. Protein sequence: CASSQAGTDTQYF.

At least ten counts were recorded for this clonotype. The chain links TRBV5-1 to TRBJ2-2; D remains ambiguous. This CDR3 spans 14 amino acids. With 0 bases removed from V and 0 bases from J, the gap between germline ends came to 3 bases. The V gene's germline CDR1 is SGHRS and CDR2 YFSETQ. CDR3 region: CASSLEANTGELFF. In nucleotides, the CDR3 is TGCGCCAGCAGCTTGGAGGCGAACACCGGGGAGCTGTTTTTT.

The gene calls are TRBV6-6 and TRBJ2-5; 9 nucleotides match TRBD2. V shed 5 bases, J shed 4 bases, and the junction held 8 bases outside the gene matches. Germline V gene lookup returns CDR1 MNHNY and CDR2 SVGAGI (reference sequence). The CDR3 totals 15 residues. The CDR3 reads CASSHGGGAGETQYF. The CDR3, as DNA: TGTGCCAGCAGTCACGGCGGGGGGGCCGGAGAGACCCAGTACTTC.

This sequence joins TRBV6-1 and TRBJ2-7; 10 bases line up with TRBD2. The germline V gene encodes CDR1 MNHNS and CDR2 SASEGT. Unmatched junction bases numbered 9, after V lost 6 bases and J lost 4 bases. The CDR3 runs to 15 residues. DNA of the CDR3: TGTGCCAGCAGGCTAGCGGGAGAGTTTACGTACGAGCAGTACTTC. Encoded protein: CASRLAGEFTYEQYF.

This clonotype showed up many times. This rearrangement joins TRBV7-8 to TRBJ1-2; the match to TRBD1 covers 9 bases. The CDR3 is 14 amino acids. CDR1 and CDR2 from the germline V gene are SGHVS and FQNEAQ. Trimming took 5 bases from V and 4 from J; bases not matched to a gene: 5. This chain's CDR3 is CASSRTGQGYGYTF. CDR3 nucleotides: TGTGCCAGCAGCCGGACGGGACAGGGCTATGGCTACACCTTC. Full variable domain (rest looked up from reference TRBV7-8 and TRBJ1-2): GAGVSQSPRYKVAKRGQDVALRCDPISGHVSLFWYQQALGQGPEFLTYFQNEAQLDKSGLPSDRFFAERPEGSVSTLKIQRTQQEDSAVYLCASSRTGQGYGYTFGSGTRLTVV.

In the case of this clonotype: The CDR3 does not close with the conserved phenylalanine or tryptophan, likely indicating a read error. The chain has TRBV12-3 or TRBV12-4 and TRBJ1-5; D remains unclear. The CDR3 is 14 residues long. V shed 4 bases and J shed 5 bases, with 12 bases lying between them. CDR3 bases: TGTGCCAGCAGTTCCGATAGCGCCTATCAGCCCCAGCATCTT. Amino acids: CASSSDSAYQPQHL.

This clonotype was seen at least ten times. The chain uses TRBV6-2 or TRBV6-3 and TRBJ2-6; a weak D match, TRBD1 (6 bases). CDR1 is MNHEY and CDR2 is SVGEGT in the germline V gene. The length of the CDR3 is 15 residues. V was shortened by 7 bases and J by 2 bases, with 12 bases between the two germline ends. Here the CDR3 DNA reads TGTGCCAGCACCTTCGAGGGGGCTGGGGCCAACGTCCTGACTTTC. It encodes CASTFEGAGANVLTF.

This clonotype was detected ten times or more. This chain's CDR3 is CATSRDGAGGYNEQFF. DNA of the CDR3: TGTGCCACCAGCAGAGATGGAGCGGGGGGATACAATGAGCAGTTCTTC. This rearrangement joins TRBV15 to TRBJ2-1, with 9 bases that match TRBD2. The CDR3 contains 16 residues. Unmatched junction bases numbered 4, after V lost 0 bases and J lost 4 bases. Germline V lookup: CDR1 LNHNV, CDR2 YYDKDF (reference sequence). The full variable domain, with the rest looked up from reference TRBV15 and TRBJ2-1, is DAMVIQNPRYQVTQFGKPVTLSCSQTLNHNVMYWYQQKSSQAPKLLFHYYDKDFNNEADTPDNFQSRRPNTSFCFLDIRSPGLGDTAMYLCATSRDGAGGYNEQFFGPGTRLTVL.

This clonotype was counted at least ten times. The chain couples TRBV5-1 to TRBJ2-2; 9 positions agree with TRBD1. This CDR3 is built from 15 residues. J lost 6 bases, V lost 2 bases, and 5 bases had no gene match. The germline V gene has CDR1 SGHRS and CDR2 YFSETQ. The CDR3 nucleotides are TGCGCCAGCAGCTTTGACAGGGGGAGAGCCGGGGAGCTGTTTTTT. The encoded protein is CASSFDRGRAGELFF.

About this clonotype: One end of the junction varies from germline; a read error may be responsible. The chain couples TRBV7-9 to TRBJ2-2; D ambiguous. The CDR3 runs 8 residues. Germline V lookup: CDR1 SEHNR, CDR2 FQNEAQ (reference sequence). The CDR3 loop is CASSTPPF. CDR3 DNA sequence: TGTGCCAGCAGCACCCCCCCTTTT.